This entry features one T cell receptor beta chain sequence. This clone was seen a few times. Which antigen it targets is not known. No base quality values were provided; no much bigger clone lies one nucleotide off. In total, approximately 700 healthy bone marrow donors made up the cohort. At the time of sampling, every cohort member was nominally healthy, though immune exposures that went unrecorded were likely present. CMV serostatus was recorded as positive for 250 to 300 and negative for about 55% of the roughly 700 cohort members, whereas no CMV serostatus was recorded for the donor in question. A peripheral blood sample was collected from each donor, and TCR beta sequencing was performed on peripheral blood mononuclear cells. Genomic DNA was extracted from the blood cell samples with the Qiagen DNeasy Blood Extraction Kit. Receptor amplification or capture employed the immunoSEQ multiplex PCR assay. A mixture of 60 forward primers for TCR Vbeta segments and 13 reverse primers for TCR Jbeta segments was used in the multiplex PCR. The CDR3 region of rearranged TCR beta genes was amplified from genomic DNA with a multiplex PCR assay. The amplified TCR beta libraries were sequenced on the Illumina HiSeq System as 87-base-pair reads. Per the authors' processing: A later analysis tallied roughly 80 million unique TCR beta chains across the 700 or so repertoires, and around 10 million of those chains were shared by two or more donors. Raw reads were error-corrected and collapsed into unique sequences by a nearest-neighbor algorithm in which closely related sequences were merged to remove PCR and sequencing errors. CDR3 sequences were aligned to IMGT reference sequences to assign V, D and J gene segments. For a sequence to be retained, at least a six-nucleotide match to both a V gene segment and a J gene segment was required. A rearrangement was called productive if the CDR3 had no stop codons and remained in frame with V and J, and every other rearrangement was called non-productive. Following IMGT convention, CDR3 was defined as the stretch from the second conserved V-encoded cysteine to the conserved J-encoded phenylalanine. The earlier analysis of about 610 of the donors excluded sequences that lacked an unambiguous match to a single V gene segment. An earlier analysis of approximately 590 of the donors called V segments functional above 56.7% productive rearrangements and segregating when the between-donor standard deviation exceeded 5%. To diagnose cytomegalovirus status from the catalog of TCR beta chain sequences, a statistical classification framework was built. In a later analysis, TCR nucleotide sequences were compared against IMGT/GENE-DB human TR gene sequences so that V and J genes could be assigned. In a later analysis, CDR3 sequences and most-parsimonious VDJ recombination scenarios were assigned using the TCRdist pipeline. In a later analysis, each TCR beta chain was defined by its CDR3 amino acid sequence together with its V-gene family, and reads lacking a unique V-gene family were excluded. To address suspected cross-contamination and a sequencing artifact, a later analysis removed a few hundred highly shared, low-generation-probability nucleotide sequences. For each public chain, a later analysis derived a clonal expansion index from normalized ranks of inferred template counts within each repertoire. In a later analysis, generation probabilities were computed using a VDJ recombination model fitted to out-of-frame rearrangements, and the results were checked against IGoR. In a later analysis, hypergeometric tests were used to score TCR-TCR, TCR-HLA and TCR-CMV co-occurrence, with a repertoire-size bias correction applied to TCR pairs. A later analysis estimated false discovery rates by permuting HLA or CMV assignments 20 times. In a later analysis, co-occurring TCRs were grouped with DBSCAN, and TCRdist sequence similarity was added when clustering was performed within HLA-allele-positive subsets. For co-occurrence clustering, repertoires with fewer than 30,000 or more than 120,000 public chains were excluded, along with roughly five repertoires with anomalous nucleotide sharing. TCRdb provides this immuneACCESS table in a form limited to in-frame rearrangements. Some clones are lacking; in checked studies, under half of them reflect an unresolved V gene, and why the rest are absent is not known. The DNA gave D and trimming, while V, J and clone size come from that table. For this sample there are fewer than 200,000 clones; about 69% appear just once. The ten largest clonotypes hold under 3% of the sample.

These data originate in a study of cytomegalovirus exposure and HLA in healthy donors (TCRdb year 2017). For the wider study: An earlier analysis of several hundred of the donors reported 250 to 350 Gb of sequence data and 117 million unique TCR beta sequences from 190 million or so T cells. An early release covering roughly 640 HLA-typed donors comprised 250 to 350 gigabases of sequencing data and around 85 million unique TCR sequences. Class I and class II HLA loci were covered by the typing at four-digit resolution. Donor age, sex, ethnicity and CMV serostatus were compiled alongside the repertoire data. Besides the first cohort of 550 to 750 subjects, a separate validation cohort made up of about 120 different subjects was used. In an earlier analysis of a few hundred of the donors, high-throughput TCR beta sequencing was used to judge whether each TCR beta V gene segment behaved as functional or pseudogenic. The study combined high-throughput TCR immunosequencing, statistical association of individual TCRs with disease status, and machine learning to predict cytomegalovirus infection status. Typing coverage differed by locus: A, B, C, DRB1 and DQB1 were typed in about 629-630 donors, DQA1 in approximately 520, DPA1 in approximately 610, and DPB1 in about 450. Rather than drawing on any new phenotypic data, the later analysis identified candidate immune exposures from TCR beta sequences and the way those sequences occurred across donors. The aim of the study was to test whether cataloging public T cell receptors could identify signatures of past pathogen exposure. The study used immunosequencing to profile the T cell repertoires of 670 or so subjects and linked those repertoires to cytomegalovirus serostatus. To study patterns of TCR occurrence, a later analysis re-analyzed previously published TCR beta repertoires from 650 to 750 donors and added high-resolution HLA genotyping. Of the roughly 390 genotyped donors, 81% were placed in the genetic ancestry cluster associated with self-reported Caucasian donors. Every repertoire in the discovery cohort had been generated on one and the same sequencing platform. A later genetic analysis took genome-wide SNP genotypes for about 60% of the roughly 670 donors and used that subset as a discovery cohort. Several DR-DQ haplotypes were handled as single units for association and clustering because linkage in the cohort was strong. Among some 400 genotyped donors of the cohort, an average of roughly 230,000 unique TCR beta nucleotide sequences was sequenced per donor, of which 15% to 20% were non-productive. What the authors observed across the whole study: Most CMV-associated TCR beta chains appeared to be HLA-restricted in a later analysis, and the HLA associations seemed to be driven largely by CMV exposure. The classifier was reported to diagnose cytomegalovirus status with high specificity and sensitivity in both the original and validation cohorts. Compared with the approximately 670-donor mean, donors in an Asian-associated ancestry cluster had fewer N-insertions in productive TCRs, according to a later genetic analysis. Because the 87-base-pair reads could not distinguish some IMGT-functional V segments, including TRBV6-2 and TRBV6-3, those segments were excluded. In a later analysis, HLA-associated TCR beta chains were found to be more clonally expanded and to have lower generation probabilities than equally common non-associated chains. A later analysis found that TCR association rates varied across HLA loci, with DRB1 alleles showing the most associated TCRs and HLA-C alleles the fewest. In the study, around 150 TCR beta chains were listed as associated with cytomegalovirus. A later analysis associated 17,000 or so TCR beta sequences with specific HLA alleles at a false discovery rate of 0.05. A further reported finding was that TCR beta sequences accurately predicted the HLA-A and HLA-B alleles for most subjects in the first cohort. A few of the identified cytomegalovirus-associated TCR beta chains were confirmed in vitro to be specific for cytomegalovirus antigens. A later analysis reported that several top co-occurrence clusters appeared linked to parvovirus B19, influenza, CMV and Epstein-Barr virus. Because counts were too low, fewer than 20 rarely observed V segments, including chromosome 9 orphons, were excluded from the earlier analysis of around 640 of the donors. In an earlier analysis of around 600 of the donors, most TCR beta V segments were observed in productive rearrangements about 87% or about 30% of the time, broadly matching IMGT annotations. Because HLA typing was unavailable for some donors at each locus, only the typed subset was used in association tests. While some public TCRs were present in many individuals, most TCR sequences turned up only very rarely across donors. A cluster of highly shared sequence variants was judged likely to be a technical artifact of the sequencing pipeline. When HLA alleles, especially DR and DQ, strongly co-occurred, attributing TCR associations to individual alleles was difficult. Linkage disequilibrium might explain the correlated functional status among segregating V segments, but an unknown experimental factor could not be excluded. The cohort was sequenced for TCR beta chains only, and without alpha or paired-chain data the features that could be detected were limited. According to the authors, the approach could potentially be generalized to other disease states and immunological phenotypes. Roughly uniform sequencing depth across donors was assumed in presence/absence analyses, although this assumption may not hold. V-gene and J-gene trimming of TCR beta chains was associated with a missense DCLRE1C variant in a later genetic analysis, and the association was replicated in an independent cohort. CMV serostatus was the only immune exposure information available for the cohort.

The CDR3, from cysteine to phenylalanine, totals 16 residues. Only the CDR3 region is kept as DNA, spanning 48 bases read in frame from base 1. V trim: 6 bases; J trim: 4 bases; unmatched bases: 12. The germline V gene (reference sequence) gives CDR1 as MNHEY and CDR2 as SMNVEV. Sequenced sample: PBMCs. This clonotype originated in a human donor in good health. The sequence joins TRBV27 to TRBJ1-2; TRBD1 lines up with 9 middle nucleotides. The DNA sequence follows: TGTGCCAGCAGATTTACTACAGGGGGCGCGGGCTATGGCTACACCTTC. Its product reads: CASRFTTGGAGYGYTF.